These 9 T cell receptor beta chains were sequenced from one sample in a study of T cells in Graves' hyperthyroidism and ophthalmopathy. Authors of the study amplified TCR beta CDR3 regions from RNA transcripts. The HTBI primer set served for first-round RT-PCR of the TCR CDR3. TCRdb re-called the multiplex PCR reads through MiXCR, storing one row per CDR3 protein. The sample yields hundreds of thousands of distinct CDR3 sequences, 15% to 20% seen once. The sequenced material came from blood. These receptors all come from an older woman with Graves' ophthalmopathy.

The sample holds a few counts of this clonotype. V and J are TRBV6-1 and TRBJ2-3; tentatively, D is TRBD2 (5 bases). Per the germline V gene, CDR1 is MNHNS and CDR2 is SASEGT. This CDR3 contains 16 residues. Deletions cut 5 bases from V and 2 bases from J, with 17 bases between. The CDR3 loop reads CASSYLSTGFTDTQYF. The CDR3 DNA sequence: TGTGCCAGCAGTTACCTGAGCACGGGATTCACAGATACGCAGTATTTT.

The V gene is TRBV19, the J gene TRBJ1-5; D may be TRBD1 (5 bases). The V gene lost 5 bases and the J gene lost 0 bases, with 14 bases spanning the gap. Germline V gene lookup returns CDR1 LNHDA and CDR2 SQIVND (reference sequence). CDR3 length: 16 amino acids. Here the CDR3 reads CASSGAVHYSNQPQHF. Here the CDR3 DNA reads TGTGCCAGTAGTGGGGCGGTACACTATAGCAATCAGCCCCAGCATTTT.

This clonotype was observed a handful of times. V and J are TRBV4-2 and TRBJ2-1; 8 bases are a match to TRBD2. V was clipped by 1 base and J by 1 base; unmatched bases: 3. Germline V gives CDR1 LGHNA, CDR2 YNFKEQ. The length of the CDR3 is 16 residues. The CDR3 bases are TGTGCCAGCAGCCAAGGAGCGGGAGAGTCCTACAATGAGCAGTTCTTC. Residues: CASSQGAGESYNEQFF.

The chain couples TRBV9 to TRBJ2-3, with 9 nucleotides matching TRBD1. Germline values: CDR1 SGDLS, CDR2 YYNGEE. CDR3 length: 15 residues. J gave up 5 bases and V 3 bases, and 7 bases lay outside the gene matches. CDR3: CASSGTTGGIDTQYF. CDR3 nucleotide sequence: TGTGCCAGCAGCGGAACGACAGGGGGTATAGATACGCAGTATTTT.

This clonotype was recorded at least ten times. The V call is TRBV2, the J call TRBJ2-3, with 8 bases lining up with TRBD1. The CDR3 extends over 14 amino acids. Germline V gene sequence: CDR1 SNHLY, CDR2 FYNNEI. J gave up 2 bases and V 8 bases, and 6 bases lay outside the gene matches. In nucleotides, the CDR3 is TGTGCCAGCGCTACGGGACAGGTCACAGATACGCAGTATTTT. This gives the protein CASATGQVTDTQYF.

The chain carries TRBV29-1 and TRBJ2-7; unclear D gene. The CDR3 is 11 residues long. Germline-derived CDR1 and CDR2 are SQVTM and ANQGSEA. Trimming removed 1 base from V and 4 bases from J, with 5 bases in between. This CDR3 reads CSVEGRYEQYF. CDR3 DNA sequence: TGCAGCGTTGAAGGGCGTTACGAGCAGTACTTC.

This CDR3 is CASSLDRAGNTIYF. DNA for the CDR3: TGTGCCAGCAGCTTAGACAGGGCTGGAAACACCATATATTTT. The genes are TRBV11-2 and TRBJ1-3; TRBD1 is a possible D gene (5 bases). The germline CDR1 and CDR2 sequences are SGHAT and FQNNGV. The V and J ends lost 0 bases and 2 bases respectively, with 5 bases between them. CDR3 length: 14 amino acids.

The CDR3 coding sequence is TGCAGTGCTAGGGGGACTAGCGGGAACACAGATACGCAGTATTTT. This sequence encodes CSARGTSGNTDTQYF. J is TRBJ2-3 and V is TRBV20-1, with 13 positions matching TRBD2. Per germline, CDR1 DFQATT and CDR2 SNEGSKA (reference sequence). J lost 2 bases, V lost 3 bases, and 2 bases had no gene match. CDR3 length: 15 amino acids.

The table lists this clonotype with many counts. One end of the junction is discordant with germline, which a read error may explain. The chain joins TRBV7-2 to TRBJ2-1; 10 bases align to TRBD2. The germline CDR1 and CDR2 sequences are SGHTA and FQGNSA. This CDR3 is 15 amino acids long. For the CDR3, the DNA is TGTGCCAGCAGCGTAGCGGGGGGCTGGTACAATGAGCAGTTCTTC. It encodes CASSVAGGWYNEQFF.